The rows below give T cell receptor beta chains drawn from one sample of a study of blood T cell repertoires in COVID-19. Assay used: immunoSEQ multiplex PCR; TCRdb lists only in-frame clones, some missing. The sample consists of 140,000 to 150,000 clones, around 83% of them appearing once. What was sequenced was peripheral blood. These receptors were collected from a man aged 60-69 years with active or convalescent COVID-19. The CDR3 runs from the conserved cysteine through the conserved F or W. The D gene is left open where the match is weak. Not all rows give a size; the values are once, few, many and, for expanded clones, a class.

TRBV9	.	TRBJ1-2	.	TGTGCCAGCAGCGCGGGACTCTTGGCAGGGTATGGCTACACCTTC	CASSAGLLAGYGYTF
TRBV5-4	.	TRBJ1-3	.	TGTGCCAGCAGCCAGTACCCAACAGGGACCTCTGGAAACACCATATATTTT	CASSQYPTGTSGNTIYF
TRBV30	.	TRBJ1-2	TRBD1	TGTGCCTGGACCTGGACAGGGGGGGACTATGGCTACACCTTC	CAWTWTGGDYGYTF
TRBV12-3/TRBV12-4	once	TRBJ1-3	.	TGTGCCAGCAATAATATAGGAAACACCATATATTTT	CASNNIGNTIYF
TRBV19	.	TRBJ2-1	TRBD2	TGTGCCAGTAGTATTTCGAGCGGGGGTATATACAATGAGCAGTTCTTC	CASSISSGGIYNEQFF
TRBV5-1	.	TRBJ2-3	.	TGCGCCAGCAGCTTGCTCGGGGGAGTAGCAGATACGCAGTATTTT	CASSLLGGVADTQYF
TRBV4-3	.	TRBJ1-1	TRBD1	TGCGCCAGCAGCCAAGATCCCGACAGGGGTACTGAAGCTTTCTTT	CASSQDPDRGTEAFF
TRBV5-4	.	TRBJ2-5	.	TGTGCCAGCAGCTCGGGGGTTAGCCCAGAGACCCAGTACTTC	CASSSGVSPETQYF
TRBV7-9	.	TRBJ2-3	.	TGTGCCATAAAATTAGCGGAAACTAGCACAGATACGCAGTATTTT	CAIKLAETSTDTQYF
TRBV3-1/TRBV3-2	.	TRBJ1-2	TRBD1	TGTGCCAGCAGCCAAGATTCCTTCGAAGACAGGGGGCGCGGCTATGGCTACACCTTC	CASSQDSFEDRGRGYGYTF
TRBV11-2	.	TRBJ1-4	TRBD1	TGTGCCAGCAGCTCGGGGTTCGGGACAGTTAATGAAAAACTGTTTTTT	CASSSGFGTVNEKLFF
TRBV7-8	many	TRBJ1-2	TRBD1	TGTGCCAGCAGCGCCGGGACAGTTAACTATGGCTACACCTTC	CASSAGTVNYGYTF
TRBV30	.	TRBJ2-3	.	TGTGCCTGGAGTGTAGGGAGGGACAACTATTTT	CAWSVGRDNYF
TRBV7-2	.	TRBJ2-5	.	TGTGCCAGCAGCCTAAGCGGCCTTGGAGAAGAGACCCAGTACTTC	CASSLSGLGEETQYF
TRBV12-3/TRBV12-4	.	TRBJ2-6	.	TGTGCCAGCGGCCTCTCTGGGGCCAACGTCCTGACTTTC	CASGLSGANVLTF
TRBV27	.	TRBJ1-5	.	TGTGCCAGCAGTCTGCGGGAAAGCAATCAGCCCCAGCATTTT	CASSLRESNQPQHF
TRBV19	.	TRBJ1-1	TRBD1	TGTGCCAGTAGTCCCACAGGGGACCCGAACACTGAAGCTTTCTTT	CASSPTGDPNTEAFF
TRBV30	.	TRBJ2-2	.	TGTGCCTGGAGTTCTCAACTCCCCGGGACCGGGGAGCTGTTTTTT	CAWSSQLPGTGELFF
TRBV9	.	TRBJ1-2	.	TGTGCCAGCAGCGACAGGAGTAACTATGGCTACACCTTC	CASSDRSNYGYTF
TRBV27	.	TRBJ2-1	.	TGTGCCAGCAGTACCTACCCCCGGGACACCTCTTACAATGAGCAGTTCTTC	CASSTYPRDTSYNEQFF
TRBV27	.	TRBJ1-6	.	TGTGCCAGCAGCGGGGGGTTGGATAATTCACCCCTCCACTTT	CASSGGLDNSPLHF
TRBV27	.	TRBJ2-3	TRBD1	TGTGCCAGCAGCCCCTCCGGGACAGGGAAAGATACGCAGTATTTT	CASSPSGTGKDTQYF
TRBV5-1	.	TRBJ2-3	.	TGCGCCAGCAGCTTGGTCGGCAGGGGCCGACGAGTGGATACGCAGTATTTT	CASSLVGRGRRVDTQYF
TRBV5-1	.	TRBJ1-5	TRBD1	TGCGCCAGCAGATTTGCCCCGACAGGGGATAGCAATCAGCCCCAGCATTTT	CASRFAPTGDSNQPQHF
TRBV5-6	.	TRBJ1-4	.	TGTGCCAGCAGCTTGGCTTTTTTTGAGGACAGAGCTGAAAAACTGTTTTTT	CASSLAFFEDRAEKLFF
TRBV30	.	TRBJ1-1	TRBD1	TGTGCCTGGAGTGTACTTGGGGACAGGGTTTTTAACACTGAAGCTTTCTTT	CAWSVLGDRVFNTEAFF
TRBV29-1	.	TRBJ1-2	.	TGCAGCGTTGAGGGCGGGTTTAACTATGGCTACACCTTC	CSVEGGFNYGYTF
TRBV20-1	.	TRBJ1-5	TRBD1	TGCAGTGCTAGTCAGGGGGCGCGAGGATTGAACAATCAGCCCCAGCATTTT	CSASQGARGLNNQPQHF
TRBV11-3	.	TRBJ2-1	TRBD1	TGTGCCAGCAGCGCCCATTTCCAGGACCAGGGGGCCCAGTTCTTC	CASSAHFQDQGAQFF
TRBV11-2	.	TRBJ2-2	.	TGTGCCAGCAGCCTCTCCATCTACTCCGGACTCCTGTTTTTT	CASSLSIYSGLLFF
TRBV10-2	.	TRBJ2-1	.	TGCGCCAGCAGCCCAGGGAATGAGCAGTTCTTC	CASSPGNEQFF
TRBV7-2	.	TRBJ2-1	.	TGTGCCAGCAGCCCCGTCGGGTTGGATGAGCAGTTCTTC	CASSPVGLDEQFF
TRBV7-8	once	TRBJ2-1	TRBD2	TGTGCCAGCAGCAATAGCGGGAGGGTCGGCAATGAGCAGTTCTTC	CASSNSGRVGNEQFF
TRBV7-8	.	TRBJ1-5	.	TGTGCCAGCAGCCGGGGGCCGGGCCAGCCCCAGCATTTT	CASSRGPGQPQHF
TRBV5-1	few	TRBJ1-1	TRBD1	TGCGCCAGCAGCTTGGGACGAAGGGACAGGGAATTTTCTGAAGCTTTCTTT	CASSLGRRDREFSEAFF
TRBV5-4	few	TRBJ1-6	TRBD1	TGTGCCAGCAGCCCACGGGACAGGCAACATTCACCCCTCCACTTT	CASSPRDRQHSPLHF
TRBV7-2	.	TRBJ1-3	TRBD1	TGTGCCAGCAGCCTACCGGGACAGGACTTCTCTGGAAACACCATATATTTT	CASSLPGQDFSGNTIYF
TRBV7-2	.	TRBJ1-5	.	TGTGCCAGCAGCTCAGGGAATCGGAATCAGCCCCAGCATTTT	CASSSGNRNQPQHF
TRBV5-6	few	TRBJ1-3	.	TGTGCCAGCAGTACCCTACAGGGTCAGAGAGGAAACACCATATATTTT	CASSTLQGQRGNTIYF
TRBV2	few	TRBJ1-1	.	TGTGCCAGCAGTGCGCCTAGTTGGGTGGGTGAAGCTTTCTTT	CASSAPSWVGEAFF
TRBV3-1/TRBV3-2	.	TRBJ1-1	.	TGTGCCAGCAGCCTCTCCGAGGGTAGGGTTAACACTGAAGCTTTCTTT	CASSLSEGRVNTEAFF
TRBV6-5	few	TRBJ1-1	.	TGTGCCAGCAGTTACGGCGGGGTTTCTATGAACACTGAAGCTTTCTTT	CASSYGGVSMNTEAFF
TRBV7-9	.	TRBJ2-5	.	TGTGCCAGCACCCAAGGGGGGGGAGGAGAGACCCAGTACTTC	CASTQGGGGETQYF
TRBV25-1	.	TRBJ2-3	.	TGTGCCAGCAGTGAAATTAGACAGGCCCCCGATACGCAGTATTTT	CASSEIRQAPDTQYF
TRBV19	.	TRBJ2-7	TRBD1	TGTGCCAGTAGTACTCCCGGGACAGGGGTGGTCCCGTACTTC	CASSTPGTGVVPYF
TRBV7-8	.	TRBJ1-5	TRBD1	TGTGCCAGCAGGAGTCAGGGGGCGCGGGGCAATCAGCCCCAGCATTTT	CASRSQGARGNQPQHF
TRBV6-5	.	TRBJ1-1	TRBD1	TGTGCCAGCAGTCGGGACAGGGCTAACACTGAAGCTTTCTTT	CASSRDRANTEAFF